A single sample is the source of the 10 T cell receptor beta chains below, sequenced in a study of cytomegalovirus exposure and HLA in healthy donors. This PCR relied on a set of 60 Vbeta primers and 13 Jbeta primers. TCRdb's table, derived via immunoSEQ multiplex PCR, lists solely in-frame clones and lacks some. The profile covers about 200,000 clones, with approximately 79% appearing a single time and 1.5% to 2% taken by the ten largest. The sequencing input was PBMCs. The receptors stem from a man aged 45-65 years in good health and CMV-seronegative.

This clone was detected only a few times. J is TRBJ1-2 and V is TRBV28, with D tentatively TRBD1 (6 bases). Germline CDR1 reads MDHEN; CDR2 reads SYDVKM. This CDR3 spans 13 amino acids. V lost 4 bases, J lost 13 bases, and 19 bases lay in between. Here the CDR3 DNA reads TGTGCCAGCAGTTCAATCTCCGGCAGGGGCCCCACCTTC. Residues: CASSSISGRGPTF.

The V call is TRBV19, the J call TRBJ1-5; 7 nucleotides match TRBD1. The germline gives CDR1 LNHDA, CDR2 SQIVND (reference sequence). With 3 bases clipped from V and 2 bases from J, the junction kept 4 bases outside the gene matches. This CDR3 comprises 15 residues. The CDR3 here is CASSIDRVRNQPQHF. CDR3 bases: TGTGCCAGTAGTATTGACAGGGTGCGCAATCAGCCCCAGCATTTT.

The J gene is TRBJ2-7, the V gene TRBV19; 7 bases match TRBD2. The V gene's germline CDR1 is LNHDA and CDR2 SQIVND (reference sequence). V gave up 6 bases and J gave up 2 bases; unmatched junction bases: 13. The CDR3 extends over 16 amino acids. DNA of the CDR3: TGTGCCAGTAGCCCCAGACCGGCGGGAGCTCCCTACGAGCAGTACTTC. This codes for CASSPRPAGAPYEQYF.

The CDR3 loop reads CASSLGQGSSYEQYF. CDR3 DNA: TGTGCCAGCAGCTTAGGACAGGGGAGCTCCTACGAGCAGTACTTC. The genes are TRBV7-8 and TRBJ2-7; 8 bases agree with TRBD1. The V gene's germline CDR1 is SGHVS and CDR2 FQNEAQ. The CDR3 spans 15 residues. V shed 1 base and J 0 bases; nucleotides not matched to a gene: 2.

About this clone: At one end the junction does not follow the germline gene, possibly because of a read error. The chain combines TRBV7-9 with TRBJ1-1; the D is unclear. The CDR3 is 12 amino acids. Looked up from germline, CDR1 is SEHNR and CDR2 is FQNEAQ (reference sequence). The CDR3 DNA reads TGTTCCAGCAATGAACGGTCCACTGAAGCTTTCTTT. As protein: CSSNERSTEAFF.

This chain connects TRBV7-9 to TRBJ1-4, with TRBD1 as a possible D gene (6 bases). CDR3 length: 13 residues. The V and J ends lost 10 bases and 8 bases respectively, with 17 bases between them. CDR1 is SEHNR and CDR2 is FQNEAQ in the germline V gene (reference sequence). CDR3 sequence reads: CATSPRGGEKLFF. CDR3 in DNA: TGTGCCACCTCCCCAAGGGGGGGGGAAAAACTGTTTTTT.

The chain couples TRBV27 to TRBJ1-2, with 8 nucleotides matching TRBD1. Unmatched junction bases numbered 7, after V lost 7 bases and J lost 0 bases. The CDR3 loop spans 15 amino acids. Per germline, CDR1 MNHEY and CDR2 SMNVEV (reference sequence). The CDR3: CASTKAGQANYGYTF. The DNA for the CDR3 is TGTGCCAGCACTAAAGCGGGACAGGCTAACTATGGCTACACCTTC.

The genes are TRBV7-6 and TRBJ2-7; 10 bases map to TRBD2. V was pared by 2 bases and J by 6 bases, with 4 bases of the junction left unmatched. The CDR3 runs 14 residues. Germline loops: CDR1 SGHVS, CDR2 FNYEAQ. The CDR3 DNA follows: TGTGCCAGCAGCTTACTAGCGGGAGAGTCCGAGCAGTACTTC. Protein sequence: CASSLLAGESEQYF.

This clone occurred once. V and J are TRBV10-1 and TRBJ2-3; a weak D match, TRBD2 (6 bases). Germline CDR1 is WNHNN and CDR2 is SYGVQD (reference sequence). Trimming took off 4 bases at V and 1 base at J, with 9 bases between the two ends. The CDR3 has 14 residues. CDR3 sequence (DNA): TGCGCCAGCAGTGGGAGGGATGGCACAGATACGCAGTATTTT. Residues: CASSGRDGTDTQYF.

The chain combines TRBV28 with TRBJ2-7, with a tentative D call TRBD1 (5 bases). The CDR3 totals 12 residues. The V end was cut by 4 bases, the J end by 4 bases, with 8 bases between. CDR1 and CDR2 (germline): MDHEN, SYDVKM. The DNA of the CDR3 is TGTGCCAGCAGTTCGACAGCTTACGAGCAGTACTTC. Its protein is CASSSTAYEQYF.